Below, 27 T cell receptor beta chains from the same sample are listed, as sequenced in a study of cytomegalovirus exposure and HLA in healthy donors. It was with 60 Vbeta and 13 Jbeta primers that the PCR ran. Assay: immunoSEQ multiplex PCR; the TCRdb copy retains only in-frame clones and omits some. The table shows 150,000 or so clones, with about three quarters occurring only once. Sequenced input: PBMCs. The receptors derive from a man younger than 40 in good health and CMV-seropositive.

The chain is built from TRBV19 and TRBJ1-1, with D perhaps TRBD1 (5 bases). Trimming removed 6 bases at V and 0 bases at J, with 11 bases between. Germline assignment: CDR1 LNHDA and CDR2 SQIVND (reference sequence). The CDR3 contains 14 residues. This CDR3 is CASSEQAMNTEAFF. DNA for the CDR3: TGTGCCAGTAGCGAACAGGCGATGAACACTGAAGCTTTCTTT.

The V call is TRBV7-8, the J call TRBJ2-2, with 9 nucleotides matching TRBD1. Looked up from germline, CDR1 is SGHVS and CDR2 is FQNEAQ. The CDR3 sequence is 16 residues long. Germline trimming cut 8 bases from V and 2 bases from J; bases unmatched to any gene: 9. CDR3 protein: CASRRGTGTNTGELFF. CDR3 sequence (DNA): TGTGCCAGCCGCCGAGGGACAGGGACTAACACCGGGGAGCTGTTTTTT.

The chain joins TRBV4-1 to TRBJ2-1, with a weak D call TRBD2 (6 bases). The germline V and J ends were trimmed by 0 bases and 9 bases, with 21 bases remaining between them. Germline assignment: CDR1 MGHRA and CDR2 YSYEKL. The CDR3 has 17 amino acids. CDR3 sequence reads: CASSQDTRLGEDTEQFF. The CDR3 DNA follows: TGCGCCAGCAGCCAAGATACAAGGCTGGGGGAGGACACTGAGCAGTTCTTC.

V and J are TRBV18 and TRBJ2-5; D gene ambiguous. V was shortened by 5 bases and J by 5 bases, with 6 bases between the two germline ends. The CDR3 is made up of 11 amino acids. Germline values: CDR1 KGHSH, CDR2 LQKENI. The CDR3 DNA sequence: TGTGCCAGCTCATCCGGGGAGACCCAGTACTTC. Its translation: CASSSGETQYF. Full variable domain (remainder filled in from reference TRBV18 and TRBJ2-5): NAGVMQNPRHLVRRRGQEARLRCSPMKGHSHVYWYRQLPEEGLKFMVYLQKENIIDESGMPKERFSAEFPKEGPSILRIQQVVRGDSAAYFCASSSGETQYFGPGTRLLVL.

This clone was found a few times. The V call is TRBV6-1, the J call TRBJ2-7; 8 bases map to TRBD2. The junction had 9 bases not matched to a gene; V was cut back by 4 bases and J by 7 bases. The CDR3 totals 14 residues. From germline, CDR1 is MNHNS and CDR2 SASEGT. CDR3 DNA sequence: TGTGCCAGCAGTGGGGCGCGGCCGGGAGGGGAGCAGTACTTC. It specifies CASSGARPGGEQYF.

The chain couples TRBV5-4 to TRBJ2-5; D is undetermined. The CDR3 spans 13 residues. With 1 base removed from V and 4 bases from J, the gap between germline ends came to 8 bases. Germline assignment: CDR1 SGHNT and CDR2 YYREEE (reference sequence). In DNA form, the CDR3 reads TGTGCCAGCAGCTTGCCTCCCCTAGAGACCCAGTACTTC. Translation: CASSLPPLETQYF.

The CDR3 spells CASSLTQVVDTQYF. The CDR3 DNA reads TGTGCCAGCAGCTTAACGCAGGTGGTGGATACGCAGTATTTT. V is TRBV7-6 and J is TRBJ2-3; D is ambiguous. Germline V lookup: CDR1 SGHVS, CDR2 FNYEAQ. There are 14 residues in the CDR3. Trimming shortened V by 2 bases and J by 6 bases, and 12 bases separated the two germline ends.

The chain couples TRBV7-9 to TRBJ2-2; TRBD1 matches 9 bases. The CDR3 covers 15 residues. V shed 4 bases, J shed 7 bases, and the junction held 7 bases outside the gene matches. Germline V lookup: CDR1 SEHNR, CDR2 FQNEAQ (reference sequence). This CDR3 reads CASSYRDRVYGELFF. The DNA of the CDR3 is TGTGCCAGCAGCTACCGGGACAGGGTGTACGGGGAGCTGTTTTTT. The whole variable domain, remainder taken from reference TRBV7-9 and TRBJ2-2, is DTGVSQNPRHKITKRGQNVTFRCDPISEHNRLYWYRQTLGQGPEFLTYFQNEAQLEKSRLLSDRFSAERPKGSFSTLEIQRTEQGDSAMYLCASSYRDRVYGELFFGEGSRLTVL.

V gene TRBV10-3 combines with J gene TRBJ1-2; 7 nucleotides align to TRBD1. Trimming took 2 bases from V and 4 from J; bases not matched to a gene: 10. CDR1 ENHRY and CDR2 SYGVKD come from the germline V gene. The CDR3 covers 16 residues. The CDR3 DNA reads TGTGCCATCAGTGAGCTCGATCCGGGACAGTCCTATGGCTACACCTTC. It specifies CAISELDPGQSYGYTF.

The chain uses TRBV7-9 and TRBJ2-1; TRBD2 matches 8 bases. V trimming: 0 bases; J trimming: 6 bases; junction bases outside the gene matches: 4. The CDR3 has 15 amino acids. Per the germline V gene, CDR1 is SEHNR and CDR2 is FQNEAQ (reference sequence). This CDR3 reads CASSLAAGGGNEQFF. The CDR3 DNA follows: TGTGCCAGCAGCTTAGCGGCGGGAGGAGGCAATGAGCAGTTCTTC.

The chain has TRBV5-8 and TRBJ1-1; maybe TRBD1 (6 bases). V was cut by 0 bases and J by 4 bases, with 19 bases left in between. CDR3 length equals 17 residues. Germline V gene data show CDR1 as SGHTS and CDR2 as YDEGEE. DNA of the CDR3: TGTGCCAGCAGCTTGGGGCAGGGGCTGACTTTTTTCACTGAAGCTTTCTTT. Its translation: CASSLGQGLTFFTEAFF.

This clone was seen only a few times. V is TRBV5-4 and J is TRBJ2-7; 10 nucleotides align to TRBD1. V shed 5 bases and J 3 bases; nucleotides not matched to a gene: 5. Germline V gene data show CDR1 as SGHNT and CDR2 as YYREEE (reference sequence). The CDR3 covers 14 residues. The CDR3 spells CASRSGTGDYEQYF. CDR3 in DNA: TGTGCCAGCAGATCCGGGACAGGGGACTACGAGCAGTACTTC.

This clone was seen a single time. This chain uses TRBV7-9 with TRBJ2-7; 14 nucleotides align to TRBD2. The CDR3 spans 17 residues. Germline V gene data show CDR1 as SEHNR and CDR2 as FQNEAQ (reference sequence). After removal of 5 bases from V and 5 bases from J, the junction contained 11 bases not matched to a gene. The CDR3 nucleotides read TGTGCCAGCAGCGATCAGACTAGCGGGAGGGTGAGCCACGAGCAGTACTTC. Translation: CASSDQTSGRVSHEQYF.

V and J are TRBV30 and TRBJ1-2, with 9 nucleotides matching TRBD1. CDR3 length equals 13 residues. The V gene end was trimmed by 3 bases and the J gene end by 5 bases; junction bases not matched to a gene: 4. Germline CDR1 reads GTSNPN; CDR2 reads SVGIG (reference sequence). CDR3 bases: TGTGCCTGGAGCGCACAGGGGGCATATGGCTACACCTTC. It encodes CAWSAQGAYGYTF.

V is TRBV7-2 and J is TRBJ1-1; 7 bases map to TRBD1. This CDR3 is 13 amino acids long. With 4 bases clipped from V and 5 bases from J, the junction kept 4 bases outside the gene matches. Germline V gene lookup returns CDR1 SGHTA and CDR2 FQGNSA. CDR3 region: CASSSQQGTEAFF. The DNA of the CDR3 is TGTGCCAGCAGCTCGCAACAGGGGACTGAAGCTTTCTTT.

This sequence joins TRBV29-1 and TRBJ2-5; TRBD1 matches at 7 bases. The J call may not be correct, given that the DNA end is closer to TRBJ2-7. The CDR3 consists of 12 residues. Germline-derived CDR1 and CDR2 are SQVTM and ANQGSEA. In nucleotides, the CDR3 is TGCAGCGTTGACGACAGGGTGTACGAGCAGTACTTC. It codes for CSVDDRVYEQYF.

The rearrangement joins TRBV30 to TRBJ1-3, with D possibly TRBD1 on 5 matching bases. Germline CDR1 reads GTSNPN; CDR2 reads SVGIG (reference sequence). Deletions cut 5 bases from V and 1 base from J, with 18 bases between. This CDR3 region has 16 residues. The CDR3 DNA reads as TGTGCCTGGGGTGCGGGCGACAGCCAATCTGGAAACACCATATATTTT. Its protein product is CAWGAGDSQSGNTIYF.

This clone has just a few counts. CDR3 protein: CASRRGTAGELFF. The CDR3 nucleotides read TGTGCCAGTAGGCGGGGTACCGCCGGGGAGCTGTTTTTT. The J gene is TRBJ2-2, the V gene TRBV19; D is perhaps TRBD2 (6 bases). Trimming shortened V by 6 bases and J by 6 bases, and 11 bases separated the two germline ends. The germline V gene has CDR1 LNHDA and CDR2 SQIVND (reference sequence). The CDR3 loop spans 13 amino acids.

Points on this clone: At one end the junction does not follow the germline gene, possibly because of a read error. The genes are TRBV7-9 and TRBJ2-5; 8 bases line up with TRBD2. From germline, CDR1 is SEHNR and CDR2 FQNEAQ (reference sequence). The CDR3 totals 16 residues. CDR3 bases: TGTTCCAGCAGCCCCCCGGGGGGGGGAGTTCGGGAGACCCAGTACTTC. Translation: CSSSPPGGGVRETQYF.

This clone was counted only a few times. This rearrangement joins TRBV10-1 to TRBJ1-4, with TRBD1 matching over 10 bases. J gave up 6 bases and V 2 bases, and 3 bases lay outside the gene matches. The CDR3 is 15 residues long. Germline assignment: CDR1 WNHNN and CDR2 SYGVQD (reference sequence). The CDR3 here is CASSETGTGDEKLFF. The CDR3 DNA follows: TGCGCCAGCAGTGAGACCGGGACAGGGGATGAAAAACTGTTTTTT.

The chain recombines TRBV27 with TRBJ1-1; 7 bases are shared with TRBD1. The V gene end was trimmed by 5 bases and the J gene end by 1 base; junction bases not matched to a gene: 4. The CDR3 totals 14 residues. The germline V gene has CDR1 MNHEY and CDR2 SMNVEV (reference sequence). The CDR3 sequence is CASSETGTNTEAFF. In DNA, the CDR3 is TGTGCCAGCAGTGAGACAGGGACGAACACTGAAGCTTTCTTT.

V is TRBV6-4 and J is TRBJ2-1; TRBD2 matches at 11 bases. The length of the CDR3 is 15 residues. Unmatched junction bases numbered 5, after V lost 4 bases and J lost 6 bases. Per the germline V gene, CDR1 is MRHNA and CDR2 is SNTAGT. CDR3 bases: TGTGCCAGCAGTGCATTAGCGGGAGGGCCCAATGAGCAGTTCTTC. Its protein is CASSALAGGPNEQFF.

The chain has TRBV7-9 and TRBJ2-3; tentative D call: TRBD1 (6 bases). The CDR3 runs 14 residues. V lost 4 bases to trimming and J lost 1 base, with 9 bases between them. The V gene's germline CDR1 is SEHNR and CDR2 FQNEAQ (reference sequence). The CDR3 spells CASSYYRGTDTQYF. Here the CDR3 DNA reads TGTGCCAGCAGCTACTACAGGGGCACAGATACGCAGTATTTT.

This clone was seen only a few times. The CDR3 bases are TGTGCCAGCAGCTTAGAGCGGGGCGGGAACTCCTACGAGCAGTACTTC. It encodes CASSLERGGNSYEQYF. The chain is built from TRBV30 and TRBJ2-7, with 7 positions matching TRBD2. The CDR3 has 16 residues. V shed 8 bases and J 0 bases; nucleotides not matched to a gene: 16. Germline CDR1 is GTSNPN and CDR2 is SVGIG (reference sequence).

The DNA of the CDR3 is TGTGCCAGCAGCTTGGGGCCGGGACAAACCTACGAGCAGTACTTC. Its translation: CASSLGPGQTYEQYF. The chain employs TRBV5-4 and TRBJ2-7; a weak D match, TRBD1 (6 bases). The CDR3 loop spans 15 amino acids. Germline CDR1 reads SGHNT; CDR2 reads YYREEE (reference sequence). V shed 0 bases and J shed 2 bases, with 12 bases lying between them.

The V gene is TRBV27, the J gene TRBJ2-7; no clear D. The CDR3 is made up of 14 amino acids. CDR1 and CDR2 (germline): MNHEY, SMNVEV (reference sequence). The V gene lost 3 bases and the J gene lost 4 bases, with 13 bases spanning the gap. The CDR3 sequence: CASSLAGGWYEQYF. CDR3 nucleotides: TGTGCCAGCAGTTTGGCCGGCGGATGGTACGAGCAGTACTTC.

The CDR3 protein is CASSESVGLAGYEQYF. CDR3 nucleotide sequence: TGCGCCAGCAGTGAGTCGGTCGGACTAGCGGGATACGAGCAGTACTTC. V and J are TRBV10-1 and TRBJ2-7, with 12 bases matching TRBD2. V lost 0 bases and J lost 4; bases outside the gene matches: 4. Germline CDR1 WNHNN, CDR2 SYGVQD (reference sequence). This CDR3 has 16 amino acids.